This TCR beta chain was observed in a study of vaccination and CD4 T cells after COVID-19. Cultured CD4+ T cell DNA underwent sequencing with the Oncomine TCR Beta short-read assay. TCRdb re-derived calls from the PCR reads in MiXCR, one entry per CDR3 protein. The table records 9,500 to 15,000 distinct CDR3 sequences, approximately 55% of them present only once. Sample treatment: approximately nine-day PBMC culture with coronavirus spike peptide pools or control peptides (ViraFEST assay). Once peptide pools had expanded antigen-specific T cells, ViraFEST sequenced TCRs. Between the trimmed V and J ends, which lost 6 bases and 7 bases, there was a span of 16 bases. This CDR3 has 13 amino acids. About this clonotype: Its antigen is unknown.

The receptor was isolated from a human donor who had recovered from COVID-19. The sequencing sample was made of CD4+ T cells from blood, cultured in vitro. The rearrangement joins TRBV12-3 or TRBV12-4 to TRBJ2-7; D possibly corresponds to TRBD2 (6 bases). Here the CDR3 DNA reads TGTGCCAGCAGCCAGTCCTATGGAGGGGAGCAGTACTTC. Translated, it gives CASSQSYGGEQYF.